A single sample is the source of the 12 T cell receptor beta chains below, sequenced in a study of regulatory T cells in long-lasting Graves disease. Both iRepertoire HTBI primers and Arm-PCR of CDR3 regions were used to build the TCR beta libraries. TCRdb re-derived calls from the multiplex PCR reads in MiXCR, one entry per CDR3 protein. The table lists some 410,000 distinct CDR3 sequences, roughly 15% of them singletons. The time point: newly diagnosed GD, antithyroid drugs for less than 3 months. There was RNA extracted from PBMCs, and the TCR library was made from it. Separately, the same data were catalogued under a study of T cells in Graves' hyperthyroidism and ophthalmopathy.

The sequencing here drew on peripheral blood mononuclear cells (PBMCs), taken at new diagnosis, from a patient treated with antithyroid drugs. The origin of the receptors is a woman younger than 45 with Graves disease.

The sample holds many counts of this clonotype. The chain carries TRBV6-5 and TRBJ1-1; no clear D. Germline V gene sequence: CDR1 MNHEY, CDR2 SVGAGI. The CDR3 has 14 amino acids. V was clipped by 2 bases and J by 1 base, with 8 bases between them. The CDR3 nucleotides read TGTGCCAGCAGTTACGGTCAGAAGAACACTGAAGCTTTCTTT. Encoded protein: CASSYGQKNTEAFF.

V is TRBV4-3 and J is TRBJ2-1, with 7 bases matching TRBD2. The V gene end was trimmed by 3 bases and the J gene end by 6 bases; junction bases not matched to a gene: 2. Germline assignment: CDR1 LGHNA and CDR2 YSLEER. This CDR3 is built from 13 residues. The CDR3 DNA sequence: TGCGCCAGCAGCCAGGGACTACTCAATGAGCAGTTCTTC. Translating it yields CASSQGLLNEQFF.

This clonotype appeared many times. The V and J genes are TRBV2 and TRBJ2-1; TRBD2 aligns across 14 bases. This CDR3 region has 15 residues. V gave up 4 bases and J gave up 9 bases; unmatched junction bases: 5. Germline loops: CDR1 SNHLY, CDR2 FYNNEI. CDR3 in DNA: TGTGCCAGCAGTGGGACTAGCGGGAGGTATGGTGAGCAGTTCTTC. As protein: CASSGTSGRYGEQFF.

This clonotype showed up many times. This chain joins TRBV20-1 and TRBJ2-3; TRBD1 or TRBD2 may be the D gene (5 bases each). Germline assignment: CDR1 DFQATT and CDR2 SNEGSKA (reference sequence). The CDR3 covers 13 residues. V was shortened by 8 bases and J by 1 base, with 13 bases between the two germline ends. This CDR3 reads CSLSRDGTDTQYF. The CDR3, as DNA: TGCAGTCTGAGCCGGGACGGCACAGATACGCAGTATTTT.

This clonotype was seen many times. V gene TRBV27 combines with J gene TRBJ1-5; 9 nucleotides align to TRBD1. V lost 5 bases, J lost 7 bases, and 6 bases stayed unmatched. The CDR3 runs to 14 residues. Germline CDR1 reads MNHEY; CDR2 reads SMNVEV (reference sequence). Here the CDR3 reads CASSPYRGRQPQHF. The CDR3 DNA follows: TGTGCCAGCAGTCCCTACAGGGGGCGACAGCCCCAGCATTTT.

V and J are TRBV19 and TRBJ2-7; D uncertain. V lost 3 bases and J lost 0, with 12 bases in between. The CDR3 totals 15 residues. Germline V gives CDR1 LNHDA, CDR2 SQIVND (reference sequence). The CDR3 nucleotides read TGTGCCAGTAGTATGACCTACAGTCTCTCCTACGAGCAGTACTTC. Translating gives CASSMTYSLSYEQYF.

This clonotype occurred many times. Relative to the germline gene, one junction end is altered; a read error may explain this. V usage is TRBV7-9 and J usage is TRBJ2-2; 7 nucleotides agree with TRBD2. This CDR3 is built from 14 residues. The V gene's germline CDR1 is SEHNR and CDR2 FQNEAQ (reference sequence). CDR3 in DNA: TGTGCCAGCAGCCTAGCGGCCCGGGGTGGGGAGCTGTTTTTT. This sequence encodes CASSLAARGGELFF.

This clonotype was picked up many times. V gene TRBV27 combines with J gene TRBJ2-3; no clear D. This CDR3 spans 15 amino acids. Germline V gene lookup returns CDR1 MNHEY and CDR2 SMNVEV (reference sequence). V was cut by 3 bases and J by 6 bases, with 16 bases left in between. This CDR3 reads CASSFGQLDKDTQYF. The CDR3 nucleotides read TGTGCCAGCAGTTTTGGGCAGCTTGATAAGGATACGCAGTATTTT.

The chain joins TRBV19 to TRBJ2-2; perhaps TRBD1 as D (5 bases). The germline V and J ends were trimmed by 5 bases and 3 bases, with 10 bases remaining between them. Germline assignment: CDR1 LNHDA and CDR2 SQIVND (reference sequence). CDR3 length equals 14 residues. The CDR3 loop is CASSLSQDTGELFF. The CDR3 nucleotides read TGTGCCAGTAGTCTTTCACAGGACACCGGGGAGCTGTTTTTT. Together with reference TRBV19 and TRBJ2-2, the CDR3 gives the full variable domain: DGGITQSPKYLFRKEGQNVTLSCEQNLNHDAMYWYRQDPGQGLRLIYYSQIVNDFQKGDIAEGYSVSREKKESFPLTVTSAQKNPTAFYLCASSLSQDTGELFFGEGSRLTVL.

This clonotype appeared a few times. V gene TRBV20-1 combines with J gene TRBJ2-7; 10 bases match TRBD2. V shed 3 bases, J shed 1 base, and the junction held 9 bases outside the gene matches. Per the germline V gene, CDR1 is DFQATT and CDR2 is SNEGSKA (reference sequence). There are 16 residues in the CDR3. The CDR3 nucleotides are TGCAGTGCTAGTGGAGCGGGAGGGCCTCTTTCCTACGAGCAGTACTTC. It specifies CSASGAGGPLSYEQYF.

In this sample, this clonotype turned up many times. This sequence joins TRBV2 and TRBJ2-1; 10 positions match TRBD2. CDR3 length: 14 amino acids. The trim removed 7 bases at V and 4 bases at J, leaving 4 bases unmatched. Germline assignment: CDR1 SNHLY and CDR2 FYNNEI. The CDR3 region has the DNA TGTGCCAGCATCGGACTAGCGGATTACAATGAGCAGTTCTTC. It encodes CASIGLADYNEQFF. The variable domain in full, completed from reference TRBV2 and TRBJ2-1, reads EPEVTQTPSHQVTQMGQEVILRCVPISNHLYFYWYRQILGQKVEFLVSFYNNEISEKSEIFDDQFSVERPDGSNFTLKIRSTKLEDSAMYFCASIGLADYNEQFFGPGTRLTVL.

This clonotype was detected ten times or more. This chain links TRBV28 with TRBJ2-1; maybe TRBD2 (6 bases). The CDR3 is 16 amino acids. V lost 3 bases and J 3 bases, leaving 15 bases between the germline ends. CDR1 and CDR2 (germline): MDHEN, SYDVKM. The CDR3 here is CASSLGTPQRYNEQFF. As DNA, the CDR3 is TGTGCCAGCAGTTTGGGGACTCCCCAGCGCTACAATGAGCAGTTCTTC.